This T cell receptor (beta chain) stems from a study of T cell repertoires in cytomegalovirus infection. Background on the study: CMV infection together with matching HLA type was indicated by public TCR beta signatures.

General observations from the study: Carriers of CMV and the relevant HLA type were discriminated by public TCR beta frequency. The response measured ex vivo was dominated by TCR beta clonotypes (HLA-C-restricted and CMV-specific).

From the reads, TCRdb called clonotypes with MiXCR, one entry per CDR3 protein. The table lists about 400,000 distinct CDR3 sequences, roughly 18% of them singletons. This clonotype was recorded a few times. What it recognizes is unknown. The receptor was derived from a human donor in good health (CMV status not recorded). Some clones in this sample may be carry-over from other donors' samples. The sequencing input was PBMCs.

CDR3 DNA sequence: TGTGCCAGCTCAAGGGAGCTAGCGGGAGCCCAAGAGACCCAGTACTTC. It specifies CASSRELAGAQETQYF. The chain uses TRBV6-2 or TRBV6-3 and TRBJ2-5, with 10 bases fitting TRBD2. The CDR3 sequence is 16 residues long. V lost 8 bases to trimming and J lost 1 base; unmatched junction nucleotides: 10. Per germline, CDR1 MNHEY and CDR2 SVGEGT.